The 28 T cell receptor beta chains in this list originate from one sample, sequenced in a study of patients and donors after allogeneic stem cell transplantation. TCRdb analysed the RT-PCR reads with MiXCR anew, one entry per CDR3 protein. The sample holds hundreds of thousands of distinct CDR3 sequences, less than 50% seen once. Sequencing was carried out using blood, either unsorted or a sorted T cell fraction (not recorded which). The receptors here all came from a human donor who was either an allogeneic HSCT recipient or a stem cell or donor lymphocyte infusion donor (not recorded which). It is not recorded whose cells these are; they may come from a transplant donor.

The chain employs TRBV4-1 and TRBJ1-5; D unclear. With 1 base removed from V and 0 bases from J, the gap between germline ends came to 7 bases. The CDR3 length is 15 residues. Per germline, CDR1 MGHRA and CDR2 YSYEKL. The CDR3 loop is CASSQGQNSNQPQHF. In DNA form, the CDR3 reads TGCGCCAGCAGCCAAGGGCAAAATAGCAATCAGCCCCAGCATTTT.

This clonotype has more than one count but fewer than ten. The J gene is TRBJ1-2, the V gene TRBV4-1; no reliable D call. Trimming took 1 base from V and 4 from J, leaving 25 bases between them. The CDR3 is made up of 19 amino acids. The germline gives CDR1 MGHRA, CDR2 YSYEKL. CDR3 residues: CASSQVMGLAKTDSYGYTF. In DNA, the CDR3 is TGCGCCAGCAGCCAAGTTATGGGGTTAGCGAAGACCGACTCCTATGGCTACACCTTC.

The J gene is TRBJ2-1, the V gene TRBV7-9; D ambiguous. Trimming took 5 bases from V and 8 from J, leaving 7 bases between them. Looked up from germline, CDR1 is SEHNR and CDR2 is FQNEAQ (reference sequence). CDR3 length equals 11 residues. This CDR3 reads CASSGRHEQFF. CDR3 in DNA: TGTGCCAGCAGCGGGCGTCATGAGCAGTTCTTC.

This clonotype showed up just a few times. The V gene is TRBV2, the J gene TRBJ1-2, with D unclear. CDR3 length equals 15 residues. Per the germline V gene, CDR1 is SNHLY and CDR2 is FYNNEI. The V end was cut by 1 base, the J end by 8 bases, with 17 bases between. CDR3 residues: CASSEGWPLSSGYTF. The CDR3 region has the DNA TGTGCCAGCAGTGAAGGATGGCCCCTTTCTTCAGGCTACACCTTC.

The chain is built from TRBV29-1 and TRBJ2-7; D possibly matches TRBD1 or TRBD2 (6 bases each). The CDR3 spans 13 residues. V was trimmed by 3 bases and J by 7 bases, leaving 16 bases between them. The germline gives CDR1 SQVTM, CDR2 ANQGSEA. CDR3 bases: TGCAGCGTTGACCCCATCGGAGGGGGAGAGCAGTACTTC. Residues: CSVDPIGGGEQYF.

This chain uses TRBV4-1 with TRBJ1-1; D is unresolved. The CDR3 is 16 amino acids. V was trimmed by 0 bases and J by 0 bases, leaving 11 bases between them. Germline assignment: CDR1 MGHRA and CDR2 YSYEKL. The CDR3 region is CASSQEGSSMNTEAFF. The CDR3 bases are TGCGCCAGCAGCCAAGAAGGCAGTTCCATGAACACTGAAGCTTTCTTT.

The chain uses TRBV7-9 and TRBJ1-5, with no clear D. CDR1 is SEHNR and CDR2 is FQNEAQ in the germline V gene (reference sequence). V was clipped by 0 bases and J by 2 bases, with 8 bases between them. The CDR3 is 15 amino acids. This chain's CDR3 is CASSLAGFGNQPQHF. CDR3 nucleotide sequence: TGTGCCAGCAGCTTAGCGGGATTTGGCAATCAGCCCCAGCATTTT.

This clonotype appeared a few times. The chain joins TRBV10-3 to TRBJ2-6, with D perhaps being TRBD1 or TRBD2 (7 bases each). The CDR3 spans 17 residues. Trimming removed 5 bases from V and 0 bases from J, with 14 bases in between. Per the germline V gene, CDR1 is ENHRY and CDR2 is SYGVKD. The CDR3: CAISQQGTISGANVLTF. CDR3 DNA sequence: TGTGCCATCAGTCAACAGGGGACTATCTCTGGGGCCAACGTCCTGACTTTC.

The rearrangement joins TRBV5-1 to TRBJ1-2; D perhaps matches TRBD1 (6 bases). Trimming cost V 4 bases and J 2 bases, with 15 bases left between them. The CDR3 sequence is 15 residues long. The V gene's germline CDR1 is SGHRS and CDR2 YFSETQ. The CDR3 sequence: CASSDGQKGNYGYTF. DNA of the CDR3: TGCGCCAGCAGCGACGGACAGAAAGGGAACTATGGCTACACCTTC.

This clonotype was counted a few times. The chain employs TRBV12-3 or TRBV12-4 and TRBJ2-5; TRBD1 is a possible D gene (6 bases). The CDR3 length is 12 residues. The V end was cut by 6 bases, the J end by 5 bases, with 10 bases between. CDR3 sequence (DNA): TGTGCCAGCAGCAGAAGGGGGGAGACCCAGTACTTC. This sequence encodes CASSRRGETQYF.

The CDR3 sequence is CAISVETSSYEQYF. CDR3 nucleotides: TGTGCCATCAGTGTGGAGACTAGCTCCTACGAGCAGTACTTC. The genes are TRBV10-3 and TRBJ2-7, with D possibly being TRBD2 (6 bases). The V end lost 4 bases, the J end lost 0 bases, and 10 bases lay between the germline ends. Looked up from germline, CDR1 is ENHRY and CDR2 is SYGVKD. CDR3 length: 14 amino acids.

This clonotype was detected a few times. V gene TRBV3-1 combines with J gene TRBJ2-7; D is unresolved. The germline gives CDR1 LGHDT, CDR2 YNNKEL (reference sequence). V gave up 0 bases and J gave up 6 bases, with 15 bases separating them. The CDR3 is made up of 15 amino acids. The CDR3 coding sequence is TGTGCCAGCAGCCAAGACAGTTACCCCTCGGGCGAGCAGTACTTC. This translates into CASSQDSYPSGEQYF.

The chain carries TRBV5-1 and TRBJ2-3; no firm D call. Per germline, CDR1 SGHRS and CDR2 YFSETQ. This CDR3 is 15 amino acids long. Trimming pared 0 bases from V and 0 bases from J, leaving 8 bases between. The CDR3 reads CASSLEAASTDTQYF. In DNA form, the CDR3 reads TGCGCCAGCAGCTTGGAGGCAGCTAGCACAGATACGCAGTATTTT.

In DNA form, the CDR3 reads TGTGCCAGCAGCTTTGACCGCTCGGGCGGCTACACCTTC. Translating it yields CASSFDRSGGYTF. The rearrangement joins TRBV7-8 to TRBJ1-2, with D uncertain. The germline CDR1 and CDR2 sequences are SGHVS and FQNEAQ. This CDR3 contains 13 residues. V shed 3 bases and J shed 8 bases, with 13 bases lying between them. Filled out from reference TRBV7-8 and TRBJ1-2, the complete variable domain reads GAGVSQSPRYKVAKRGQDVALRCDPISGHVSLFWYQQALGQGPEFLTYFQNEAQLDKSGLPSDRFFAERPEGSVSTLKIQRTQQEDSAVYLCASSFDRSGGYTFGSGTRLTVV.

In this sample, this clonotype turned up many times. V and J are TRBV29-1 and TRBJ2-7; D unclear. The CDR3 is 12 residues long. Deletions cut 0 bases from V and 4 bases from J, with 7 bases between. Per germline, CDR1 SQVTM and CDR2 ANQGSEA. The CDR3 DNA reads TGCAGCGTTGAAGATAAGGAGTACGAGCAGTACTTC. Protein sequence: CSVEDKEYEQYF.

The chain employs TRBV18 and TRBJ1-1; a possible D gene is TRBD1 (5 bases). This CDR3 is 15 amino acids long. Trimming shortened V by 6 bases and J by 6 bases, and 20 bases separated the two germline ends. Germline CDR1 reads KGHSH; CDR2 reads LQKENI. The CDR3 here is CASSKNTQGGAEAFF. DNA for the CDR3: TGTGCCAGCTCTAAAAATACTCAGGGTGGGGCTGAAGCTTTCTTT.

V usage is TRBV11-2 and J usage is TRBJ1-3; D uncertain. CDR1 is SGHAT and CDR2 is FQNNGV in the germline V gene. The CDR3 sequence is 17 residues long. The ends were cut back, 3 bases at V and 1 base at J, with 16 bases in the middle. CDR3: CASSFGTLGSSGNTIYF. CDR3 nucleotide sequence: TGTGCCAGCAGCTTCGGTACCTTAGGTTCTTCTGGAAACACCATATATTTT.

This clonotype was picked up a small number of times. DNA of the CDR3: TGCGCCAGCAGCCACGCCAGGGGGCGAAATGAAAAACTGTTTTTT. As protein: CASSHARGRNEKLFF. The chain employs TRBV5-1 and TRBJ1-4; 8 bases agree with TRBD1. CDR3 size: 15 residues. J lost 5 bases, V lost 4 bases, and 7 bases had no gene match. CDR1 and CDR2 from the germline V gene are SGHRS and YFSETQ.

The CDR3 here is CSARAVGHQISGANVLTF. DNA of the CDR3: TGCAGTGCTAGAGCAGTGGGACACCAAATCTCTGGGGCCAACGTCCTGACTTTC. This rearrangement joins TRBV20-1 to TRBJ2-6; D is perhaps TRBD1 (6 bases). CDR1 and CDR2 (germline): DFQATT, SNEGSKA (reference sequence). The CDR3 sequence is 18 residues long. V was shortened by 1 base and J by 0 bases, with 16 bases between the two germline ends.

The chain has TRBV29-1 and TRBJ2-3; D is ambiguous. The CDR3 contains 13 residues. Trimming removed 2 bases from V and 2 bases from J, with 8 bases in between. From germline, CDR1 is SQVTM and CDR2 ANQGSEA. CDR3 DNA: TGCAGCGTTGAATCCCTCTTCACAGATACGCAGTATTTT. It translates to CSVESLFTDTQYF.

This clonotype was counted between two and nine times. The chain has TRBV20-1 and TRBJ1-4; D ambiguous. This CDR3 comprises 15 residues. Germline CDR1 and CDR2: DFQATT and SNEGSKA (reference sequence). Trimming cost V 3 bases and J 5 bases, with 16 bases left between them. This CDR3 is CSARSPSVINEKLFF. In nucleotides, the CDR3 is TGCAGTGCTAGGTCGCCTTCGGTCATCAATGAAAAACTGTTTTTT.

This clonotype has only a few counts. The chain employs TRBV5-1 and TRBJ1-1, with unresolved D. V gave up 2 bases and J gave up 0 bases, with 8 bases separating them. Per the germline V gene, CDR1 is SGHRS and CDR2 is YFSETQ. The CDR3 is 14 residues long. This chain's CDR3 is CASSFPGLNTEAFF. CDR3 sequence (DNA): TGCGCCAGCAGCTTCCCAGGATTGAACACTGAAGCTTTCTTT.

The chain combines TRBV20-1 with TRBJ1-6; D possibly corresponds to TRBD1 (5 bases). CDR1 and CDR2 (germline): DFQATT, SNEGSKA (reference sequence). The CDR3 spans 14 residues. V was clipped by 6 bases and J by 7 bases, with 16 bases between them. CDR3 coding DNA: TGCAGTGCCCGTTCCGGGACTGCAAATTCACCCCTCCACTTT. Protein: CSARSGTANSPLHF.

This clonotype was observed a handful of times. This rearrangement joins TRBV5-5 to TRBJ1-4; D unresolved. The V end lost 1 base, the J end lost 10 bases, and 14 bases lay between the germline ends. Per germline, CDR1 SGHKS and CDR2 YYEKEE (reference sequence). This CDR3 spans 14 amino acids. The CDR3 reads CASSLSTWDGKLFF. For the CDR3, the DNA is TGTGCCAGCAGCTTGAGCACGTGGGATGGAAAACTGTTTTTT. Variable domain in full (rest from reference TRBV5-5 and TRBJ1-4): DAGVTQSPTHLIKTRGQQVTLRCSPISGHKSVSWYQQVLGQGPQFIFQYYEKEERGRGNFPDRFSARQFPNYSSELNVNALLLGDSALYLCASSLSTWDGKLFFGSGTQLSVL.

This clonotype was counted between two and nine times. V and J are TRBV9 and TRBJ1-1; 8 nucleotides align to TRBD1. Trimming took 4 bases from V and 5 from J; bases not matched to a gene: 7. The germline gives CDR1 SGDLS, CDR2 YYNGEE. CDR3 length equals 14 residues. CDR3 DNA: TGTGCCAGCAGCTTGTATGACAGGGGTACTGAAGCTTTCTTT. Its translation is CASSLYDRGTEAFF.

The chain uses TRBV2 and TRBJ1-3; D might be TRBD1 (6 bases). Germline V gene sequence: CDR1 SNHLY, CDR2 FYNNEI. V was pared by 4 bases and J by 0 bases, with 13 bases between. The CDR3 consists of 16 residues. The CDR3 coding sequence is TGTGCCAGCAGTGCCCAAACAGGGAGCTCTGGAAACACCATATATTTT. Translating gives CASSAQTGSSGNTIYF.

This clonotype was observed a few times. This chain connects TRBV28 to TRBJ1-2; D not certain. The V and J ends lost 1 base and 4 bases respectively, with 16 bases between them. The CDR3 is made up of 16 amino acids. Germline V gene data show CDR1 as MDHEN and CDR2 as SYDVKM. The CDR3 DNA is TGTGCCAGCAGTTTATATATTCGGACGATCTTCTATGGCTACACCTTC. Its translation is CASSLYIRTIFYGYTF.

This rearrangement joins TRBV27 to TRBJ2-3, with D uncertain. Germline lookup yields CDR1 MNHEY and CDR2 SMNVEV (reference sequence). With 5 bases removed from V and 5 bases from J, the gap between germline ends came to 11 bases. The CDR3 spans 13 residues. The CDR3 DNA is TGTGCCAGCAGTAAAAGGGCCGGAGATACGCAGTATTTT. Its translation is CASSKRAGDTQYF.